These 18 T cell receptor beta chains were all obtained from the same sample, sequenced in a study of T cells in Graves' hyperthyroidism and ophthalmopathy. Amplification targeted TCR beta CDR3 regions from RNA transcripts. The study used the HTBI primer set for a first-round RT-PCR of the TCR CDR3. TCRdb analysed the multiplex PCR reads with MiXCR anew, one entry per CDR3 protein. This table holds more than 500,000 distinct CDR3 sequences, 15% to 20% found once. The specimen sequenced was blood. The receptors derive from a woman between 25 and 40 years old with Graves' ophthalmopathy.

The rearrangement links TRBV7-2 to TRBJ1-5; D gene unclear. Trimming removed 1 base at V and 0 bases at J, with 10 bases between. The CDR3 sequence is 16 residues long. Germline CDR1 SGHTA, CDR2 FQGNSA. DNA of the CDR3: TGTGCCAGCAGCTTAGGGAACAGTAATAGCAATCAGCCCCAGCATTTT. Translated: CASSLGNSNSNQPQHF.

J is TRBJ2-5 and V is TRBV6-2 or TRBV6-3; tentatively, D is TRBD1 or TRBD2 (5 bases each). CDR3 size: 15 residues. From germline, CDR1 is MNHEY and CDR2 SVGEGT. CDR3 nucleotide sequence: TGTGTTTCGACAGCGGCAGCCCCAAGGTCGGAGACCCAGTACTTC. Encoded protein: CVSTAAAPRSETQYF.

The gene calls are TRBV19 and TRBJ2-1; D possibly corresponds to TRBD2 (5 bases). Germline-derived CDR1 and CDR2 are LNHDA and SQIVND (reference sequence). V lost 3 bases and J 7 bases, leaving 19 bases between the germline ends. CDR3 length: 16 residues. As DNA, the CDR3 is TGTGCCAGTAGTATCCCCGGGTCTAGCACTAGGAATGAGCAGTTCTTC. Protein product: CASSIPGSSTRNEQFF.

In DNA, the CDR3 is TGCAGTGCGGGTAGGATAGCGGAGGCGGATACGCAGTATTTT. Residues: CSAGRIAEADTQYF. J is TRBJ2-3 and V is TRBV20-1; weak D call: TRBD2 (6 bases). Germline V gives CDR1 DFQATT, CDR2 SNEGSKA (reference sequence). The CDR3 is 14 residues long. Trimming took 6 bases from V and 6 from J, leaving 19 bases between them.

CDR3 protein: CAIGGLTTGELFF. The CDR3 bases are TGTGCCATCGGTGGACTGACTACCGGGGAGCTGTTTTTT. The V call is TRBV28, the J call TRBJ2-2, with D possibly TRBD2 on 5 matching bases. Germline V gene sequence: CDR1 MDHEN, CDR2 SYDVKM. The CDR3 contains 13 residues. The V and J ends lost 10 bases and 5 bases respectively, with 14 bases between them. The full variable domain, in which reference TRBV28 and TRBJ2-2 provide the parts outside the CDR3, is DVKVTQSSRYLVKRTGEKVFLECVQDMDHENMFWYRQDPGLGLRLIYFSYDVKMKEKGDIPEGYSVSREKKERFSLILESASTNQTSMYLCAIGGLTTGELFFGEGSRLTVL.

This clonotype was seen many times. The chain joins TRBV5-1 to TRBJ2-7; 7 bases map to TRBD2. After removal of 0 bases from V and 0 bases from J, the junction contained 3 bases not matched to a gene. The length of the CDR3 is 15 residues. The germline CDR1 and CDR2 sequences are SGHRS and YFSETQ. CDR3 in amino acids: CASSLDGLDSYEQYF. In DNA, the CDR3 is TGCGCCAGCAGCTTGGATGGACTAGACTCCTACGAGCAGTACTTC. The complete variable domain, with remaining parts taken from reference TRBV5-1 and TRBJ2-7, reads KAGVTQTPRYLIKTRGQQVTLSCSPISGHRSVSWYQQTPGQGLQFLFEYFSETQRNKGNFPGRFSGRQFSNSRSEMNVSTLELGDSALYLCASSLDGLDSYEQYFGPGTRLTVT.

This clonotype was observed at least ten times. The V and J genes are TRBV20-1 and TRBJ2-5, with TRBD2 identical over 14 bases. V was pared by 4 bases and J by 7 bases, with 5 bases of the junction left unmatched. Germline CDR1 reads DFQATT; CDR2 reads SNEGSKA (reference sequence). The length of the CDR3 is 14 residues. CDR3 region: CSAIGTSGSVTQYF. The CDR3 DNA is TGCAGTGCTATCGGGACTAGCGGGAGTGTGACCCAGTACTTC.

This clonotype was observed many times. In DNA form, the CDR3 reads TGTGCCAGCAGTTTTCGACCTAGCGGGAATTCCTACGAGCAGTACTTC. The encoded protein is CASSFRPSGNSYEQYF. The genes are TRBV27 and TRBJ2-7, with 9 positions matching TRBD2. The CDR3 length is 16 residues. The germline V gene encodes CDR1 MNHEY and CDR2 SMNVEV (reference sequence). V trimming: 3 bases; J trimming: 1 base; junction bases outside the gene matches: 7.

The J gene is TRBJ1-5, the V gene TRBV29-1; 8 bases are a match to TRBD1. Germline V gene sequence: CDR1 SQVTM, CDR2 ANQGSEA. The CDR3 loop spans 13 amino acids. With V trimmed by 3 bases and J by 4 bases, 2 bases remained unmatched. CDR3 loop: CSVETGDNQPQHF. DNA of the CDR3: TGCAGCGTTGAGACAGGGGATAATCAGCCCCAGCATTTT. Full variable domain (remainder filled in from reference TRBV29-1 and TRBJ1-5): SAVISQKPSRDICQRGTSLTIQCQVDSQVTMMFWYRQQPGQSLTLIATANQGSEATYESGFVIDKFPISRPNLTFSTLTVSNMSPEDSSIYLCSVETGDNQPQHFGDGTRLSIL.

V and J are TRBV4-3 and TRBJ2-5; no clear D. The CDR3 has 13 amino acids. CDR1 and CDR2 (germline): LGHNA, YSLEER. V was pared by 1 base and J by 5 bases, with 8 bases between. Written as DNA, the CDR3 is TGCGCCAGCAGCCAAGTTGCTGAGGAGACCCAGTACTTC. Protein sequence: CASSQVAEETQYF.

This clonotype showed up many times. The chain carries TRBV28 and TRBJ2-5, with D perhaps matching TRBD2 (6 bases). The V gene's germline CDR1 is MDHEN and CDR2 SYDVKM. Trimming removed 6 bases from V and 2 bases from J, with 19 bases in between. There are 16 residues in the CDR3. CDR3 DNA: TGTGCCAGCAGCGAACAGGCCCCGGGAGCGCAAGAGACCCAGTACTTC. It specifies CASSEQAPGAQETQYF.

The rearrangement uses TRBV12-3 or TRBV12-4 and TRBJ1-1; a possible D gene is TRBD1 (5 bases). Trimming took off 1 base at V and 8 bases at J, with 14 bases between the two ends. The CDR3 extends over 14 amino acids. The CDR3 DNA reads TGTGCCAGCAGTTTAGTGAGGTTAGGGGCCGAAGCTTTCTTT. Protein product: CASSLVRLGAEAFF.

In this sample, this clonotype turned up many times. The CDR3 sequence: CASSPGTGGVLNEQFF. The CDR3 DNA follows: TGTGCCAGCAGCCCAGGGACAGGGGGCGTTTTAAATGAGCAGTTCTTC. J is TRBJ2-1 and V is TRBV3-1; 12 nucleotides agree with TRBD1. CDR3 length: 16 residues. The junction had 8 bases not matched to a gene; V was cut back by 4 bases and J by 7 bases. In germline, CDR1 is LGHDT, CDR2 YNNKEL (reference sequence).

This clonotype appeared many times. This chain links TRBV5-5 with TRBJ2-7, with a tentative D call TRBD1 (7 bases). Germline CDR1 is SGHKS and CDR2 is YYEKEE (reference sequence). V was trimmed by 0 bases and J by 2 bases, leaving 15 bases between them. The CDR3 has 16 residues. The CDR3 bases are TGTGCCAGCAGCTTGGATCGGCAGGGGGGACCCTACGAGCAGTACTTC. Protein: CASSLDRQGGPYEQYF.

This clonotype was observed many times. V usage is TRBV28 and J usage is TRBJ2-1; TRBD2 agrees at 11 bases. J lost 5 bases, V lost 8 bases, and 11 bases had no gene match. Germline CDR1 is MDHEN and CDR2 is SYDVKM. This CDR3 has 16 amino acids. CDR3 sequence: CASHRVQGLADNEQFF. In DNA form, the CDR3 reads TGTGCCAGCCACAGGGTACAGGGACTAGCGGACAATGAGCAGTTCTTC.

The rearrangement uses TRBV7-6 and TRBJ2-3, with D possibly being TRBD1 or TRBD2 (6 bases each). Trimming took off 5 bases at V and 3 bases at J, with 15 bases between the two ends. Germline V CDR1 and CDR2: SGHVS, FNYEAQ. CDR3 length: 15 amino acids. The CDR3 DNA is TGTGCCAGCAGCCGACACGGGGGCGGAACAGATACGCAGTATTTT. Protein: CASSRHGGGTDTQYF.

This clonotype was seen more than once but under ten times. This chain uses TRBV19 with TRBJ1-5; D call uncertain. The germline gives CDR1 LNHDA, CDR2 SQIVND (reference sequence). The CDR3 has 15 residues. V was trimmed by 1 base and J by 0 bases, leaving 7 bases between them. The CDR3 region is CASSIAVYSNQPQHF. As DNA, the CDR3 is TGTGCCAGTAGTATAGCGGTGTATAGCAATCAGCCCCAGCATTTT.

About this clonotype: A single base separates this from a much larger clone, so it may be a read error. The chain has TRBV5-1 and TRBJ1-2, with unresolved D. The CDR3 is 14 residues long. Germline V lookup: CDR1 SGHRS, CDR2 YFSETQ. This chain's CDR3 is CVSNDGRKNYGYTF. CDR3 nucleotide sequence: TGCGTCAGCAACGACGGACGGAAAAACTATGGCTACACCTTC.